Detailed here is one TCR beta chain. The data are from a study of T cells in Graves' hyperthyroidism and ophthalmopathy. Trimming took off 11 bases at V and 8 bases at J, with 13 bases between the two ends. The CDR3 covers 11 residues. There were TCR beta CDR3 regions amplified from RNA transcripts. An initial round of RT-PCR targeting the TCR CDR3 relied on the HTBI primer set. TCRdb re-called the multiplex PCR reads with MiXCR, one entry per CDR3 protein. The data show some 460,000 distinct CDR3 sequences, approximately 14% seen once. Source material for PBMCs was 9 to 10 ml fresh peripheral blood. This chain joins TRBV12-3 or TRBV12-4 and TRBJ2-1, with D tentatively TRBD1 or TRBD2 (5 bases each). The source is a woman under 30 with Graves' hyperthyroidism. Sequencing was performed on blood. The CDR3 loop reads CALRGVDEQFF. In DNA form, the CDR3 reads TGTGCCTTGAGGGGAGTTGATGAGCAGTTCTTC.